This T cell receptor beta chain was sequenced in a study of blood T cell repertoires in COVID-19. Overall study: Collection of acute and convalescent COVID-19 samples took place in the United States, Italy and Spain.

Germline CDR1 reads SGHAT; CDR2 reads FQNNGV. The ends were cut back, 2 bases at V and 2 bases at J, with 10 bases in the middle. This CDR3 has 14 residues. Assay used: immunoSEQ multiplex PCR; TCRdb lists only in-frame clones, some missing. The sample has 200,000 to 250,000 clones; roughly 80% are singletons. This clone was observed once. Sequenced input: PBMCs or T cells enriched from blood (not recorded which). V gene TRBV11-2 combines with J gene TRBJ2-7, with no clear D. The sequence was obtained from a man in his sixties who had recovered from COVID-19. The DNA for the CDR3 is TGTGCCAGCAGCTTAAACACGATGGCCTACGAGCAGTACTTC. Amino acid sequence: CASSLNTMAYEQYF.